This TCR beta chain was recorded in a study of shared clonotypes between healthy human individuals. Background on the study: There were three CD4 naive, three CD4 memory, two CD8 naive and one CD8 memory plates per donor.

In replicate PCRs of sorted subsets, about 220 ng DNA, 29,000 or so T cell genomes, was used. Clones were sequenced by immunoSEQ multiplex PCR, and TCRdb holds only the in-frame ones, with some missing. The data show fewer than 1.6 million clones, roughly 98.5% seen once. This CDR3 is 15 amino acids long. V dropped 4 bases and J dropped 9; count of bases not matched to a gene: 3. Germline assignment: CDR1 LGHNA and CDR2 YSLEER. Sample: naive CD4+ T cells sorted from blood. Subset in this sample: CD45RA+ positively selected. The origin of this receptor is a man between 25 and 39 years old in good health. V and J are TRBV4-3 and TRBJ2-1; 16 bases are shared with TRBD2. As DNA, the CDR3 is TGCGCCAGCAGCCTCGGGACTAGCGGGAGGGGTGAGCAGTTCTTC. Its protein is CASSLGTSGRGEQFF.